The rows below give T cell receptor beta chains drawn from one sample of a study of blood T cell repertoires in COVID-19. Clones were sequenced by immunoSEQ multiplex PCR, and TCRdb holds only the in-frame ones, with some missing. Of hundreds of thousands of clones in the sample, roughly 90% are singletons; the top ten hold 2.6%. Sequencing was done on a sample of PBMCs or T cells enriched from blood (not recorded which). Receptor source: a man in his sixties who had recovered from COVID-19. The CDR3 runs from the conserved cysteine through the conserved F or W. The D gene is left open where the match is weak. Clone size, where shown, is once, few, many, or a class for clones that have expanded.

clone size	D gene	V gene	J gene	CDR3 protein	CDR3 DNA
.	.	TRBV9	TRBJ1-2	CASSVGGQDYGYTF	TGTGCCAGCAGCGTAGGTGGACAAGATTATGGCTACACCTTC
.	.	TRBV6-1	TRBJ1-2	CANREGNYGYTF	TGTGCTAACCGGGAGGGTAACTATGGCTACACCTTC
.	.	TRBV10-2	TRBJ2-1	CASSEGGTSSYNEQFF	TGCGCCAGCAGTGAAGGCGGGACCAGCTCCTACAATGAGCAGTTCTTC
.	TRBD1	TRBV4-1	TRBJ1-5	CASSQGRDRGSQPQHF	TGCGCCAGCAGCCAGGGCCGGGACAGGGGATCTCAGCCCCAGCATTTT
.	TRBD1	TRBV5-1	TRBJ1-3	CASRYRTGRDTIYF	TGCGCCAGCAGATACCGGACAGGACGGGACACCATATATTTT
.	TRBD1	TRBV10-3	TRBJ2-7	CAIGRTGVSYEQYF	TGTGCCATCGGGAGGACAGGGGTGTCCTACGAGCAGTACTTC
.	TRBD1	TRBV5-1	TRBJ2-7	CASSPTGTGVSYEQYF	TGCGCCAGCAGCCCGACCGGGACAGGAGTCTCCTACGAGCAGTACTTC
.	.	TRBV9	TRBJ2-2	CASSPRGASTGELFF	TGTGCCAGCAGCCCTAGGGGCGCGAGCACCGGGGAGCTGTTTTTT
once	.	TRBV24-1	TRBJ2-5	CATSELSDRNQYF	TGTGCCACCAGTGAATTATCCGACAGGAACCAGTACTTC
.	TRBD2	TRBV5-4	TRBJ2-7	CASSLPGLAGDEQYF	TGTGCCAGCAGCTTGCCGGGACTAGCGGGTGACGAGCAGTACTTC
.	TRBD1	TRBV12-3/TRBV12-4	TRBJ2-5	CASSRTGQETQYF	TGTGCCAGCAGTCGGACAGGCCAAGAGACCCAGTACTTC
.	.	TRBV11-2	TRBJ1-4	CASSLGQEVEKLFF	TGTGCCAGCAGCTTAGGACAGGAGGTTGAAAAACTGTTTTTT
few	.	TRBV4-3	TRBJ1-2	CASSQDLRGANYGYTF	TGCGCCAGCAGCCAAGATCTTAGGGGCGCAAACTATGGCTACACCTTC
.	.	TRBV19	TRBJ1-4	CASSGGNEKLFF	TGTGCCAGTAGTGGAGGGAATGAAAAACTGTTTTTT
once	TRBD2	TRBV7-9	TRBJ2-5	CASSLVGLAGQETQYF	TGTGCCAGCAGCTTAGTGGGACTAGCGGGACAAGAGACCCAGTACTTC
.	TRBD1	TRBV24-1	TRBJ1-2	CATSDWGQNYGYTF	TGTGCCACCAGTGATTGGGGACAGAACTATGGCTACACCTTC
.	.	TRBV18	TRBJ2-2	CASSPAWESTGELFF	TGTGCCAGCTCACCGGCCTGGGAGAGCACCGGGGAGCTGTTTTTT
.	.	TRBV12-3/TRBV12-4	TRBJ2-5	CASSFRDLETQYF	TGTGCCAGCAGTTTCCGGGACTTAGAGACCCAGTACTTC
.	TRBD1	TRBV28	TRBJ2-7	CASRPLGQGATYEQYF	TGTGCCAGCAGGCCACTAGGACAGGGGGCGACCTACGAGCAGTACTTC
.	TRBD1	TRBV27	TRBJ2-1	CASSLTLTGDYNEQFF	TGTGCCAGCAGTTTAACCTTGACAGGGGACTACAATGAGCAGTTCTTC
.	.	TRBV10-3	TRBJ1-3	CAISELKAGLGNTIYF	TGTGCCATCAGTGAGTTAAAAGCTGGTCTTGGAAACACCATATATTTT
.	.	TRBV9	TRBJ2-7	CASSKSASYEQYF	TGTGCCAGCAGCAAGAGTGCCTCCTACGAGCAGTACTTC
once	TRBD1	TRBV9	TRBJ2-7	CASSVDRGLREQYF	TGTGCCAGCAGCGTAGACAGGGGCCTACGTGAGCAGTACTTC
.	TRBD1	TRBV6-5	TRBJ1-1	CASSYVGQGWTEAFF	TGTGCCAGCAGTTACGTTGGACAGGGGTGGACTGAAGCTTTCTTT
.	.	TRBV3-1/TRBV3-2	TRBJ2-7	CASSQGRVGAYEQYF	TGTGCCAGCAGCCAAGGCCGGGTAGGGGCCTACGAGCAGTACTTC
.	.	TRBV6-2/TRBV6-3	TRBJ2-5	CASSYMAGYLQETQYF	TGTGCCAGCAGTTACATGGCGGGATATCTTCAAGAGACCCAGTACTTC
.	.	TRBV19	TRBJ1-2	CASTDPQGLGGYTF	TGTGCCAGCACCGACCCCCAGGGACTGGGAGGCTACACCTTC
.	.	TRBV30	TRBJ1-4	CAWSPTARWSTNEKLFF	TGTGCCTGGAGCCCTACCGCGAGGTGGTCAACTAATGAAAAACTGTTTTTT
.	TRBD2	TRBV5-4	TRBJ2-7	CASSSWTSSYEQYF	TGTGCCAGCAGCTCCTGGACTAGCTCCTACGAGCAGTACTTC
.	.	TRBV30	TRBJ1-6	CAWTLGVGSPLHF	TGTGCCTGGACATTAGGGGTCGGTTCACCCCTCCACTTT
.	.	TRBV2	TRBJ1-2	CASGQSRQLTRPNYGYTF	TGTGCCAGCGGTCAGTCGAGACAGCTAACGAGACCTAACTATGGCTACACCTTC
.	TRBD2	TRBV7-3	TRBJ2-5	CASSSFGRARETQYF	TGTGCCAGCAGCTCCTTTGGGAGGGCTAGGGAGACCCAGTACTTC
.	.	TRBV29-1	TRBJ1-1	CSVDDGLEAFF	TGCAGCGTTGATGATGGGCTTGAAGCTTTCTTT
.	.	TRBV9	TRBJ2-5	CASSVGGWDTETQYF	TGTGCCAGCAGCGTAGGGGGGTGGGACACAGAGACCCAGTACTTC
few	.	TRBV5-1	TRBJ1-1	CASSKDGVAGTEAFF	TGCGCCAGCAGCAAGGACGGGGTGGCGGGCACTGAAGCTTTCTTT
.	TRBD2	TRBV5-1	TRBJ2-3	CATKPRGGGSTDTQYF	TGCGCCACCAAACCACGGGGGGGCGGTAGCACAGATACGCAGTATTTT
.	.	TRBV19	TRBJ2-3	CATGTGIVGTDTQYF	TGTGCCACGGGCACAGGGATCGTCGGCACAGATACGCAGTATTTT
.	TRBD2	TRBV6-6	TRBJ2-7	CASSYSGGGRFHEQYF	TGTGCCAGCAGTTACTCCGGGGGGGGGAGATTCCACGAGCAGTACTTC
.	TRBD1	TRBV6-5	TRBJ1-1	CASSPRTGTEAFF	TGTGCCAGCAGCCCAAGGACAGGCACTGAAGCTTTCTTT
.	TRBD1	TRBV19	TRBJ1-4	CASSIRTGVLNEKLFF	TGTGCCAGTAGTATTAGGACAGGGGTCCTCAATGAAAAACTGTTTTTT
.	TRBD1	TRBV9	TRBJ1-3	CASSSGGGNSGNTIYF	TGTGCCAGCAGCTCAGGGGGAGGAAACTCTGGAAACACCATATATTTT